This TCR beta chain was identified in a study of blood T cell repertoires in COVID-19. The V gene end was trimmed by 7 bases and the J gene end by 7 bases; junction bases not matched to a gene: 13. This CDR3 has 15 amino acids. Germline V CDR1 and CDR2: SGDLS, YYNGEE. TCRdb's copy holds only in-frame clones and misses some; the assay was immunoSEQ multiplex PCR. The repertoire has roughly 180,000 clones, around 74% of them found once; the top ten carry 8.1%. J is TRBJ2-3 and V is TRBV9; 9 positions match TRBD2. Input material: peripheral blood. This clonotype was obtained from a woman aged 60 to 75 with COVID-19, enrolled during active disease. The CDR3 region is CASSPLAGSMYTQYF. The CDR3 bases are TGTGCCAGCTCCCCTCTAGCGGGGTCTATGTATACGCAGTATTTT.